This T cell receptor beta chain is from a study of PD-L1 blockade in urothelial cancer. Study-level points and caveats: Below-median blood TCR clonality before treatment forecast better survival.

Note on this clone: Its antigen is unidentified.

Repertoires were generated with immunoSEQ multiplex PCR, while TCRdb's copy carries only in-frame clones and drops some. This sample carries 95,000 to 100,000 clones, around 87% of them seen once, and the ten largest clones take roughly 2%. Indicated time point: pretreatment peripheral blood. Patients were living with locally advanced or metastatic urothelial carcinoma. Looked up from germline, CDR1 is SGHVS and CDR2 is FQNEAQ. V was pared by 1 base and J by 6 bases, with 15 bases between. This CDR3 has 15 amino acids. The receptor's source is a man in his 60s with urothelial cancer. The genes are TRBV7-8 and TRBJ1-1, with a tentative D call TRBD1 (6 bases). The sample in question was PBMCs, obtained around atezolizumab (anti-PD-L1) treatment. The CDR3 region has the DNA TGTGCCAGCAGCTTAGTTCAGGGGCAGTTGGCTGAAGCTTTCTTT. Translation: CASSLVQGQLAEAFF.